This passage covers 32 T cell receptor beta chains from one sample sequenced in a study of vaccination and CD4 T cells after COVID-19. Treatment denoted: approximately nine-day PBMC culture with coronavirus spike peptide pools or control peptides (ViraFEST assay). Oncomine TCR Beta short-read sequencing was applied to DNA from cultured CD4+ T cells. From the PCR reads, TCRdb called clonotypes with MiXCR, one entry per CDR3 protein. The sample gives around 12,000 distinct CDR3 sequences, approximately 80% of which show up once; 18% is in the top ten. No antigen has been identified for these receptors. Input material: CD4+ T cells from blood, cultured in vitro. These receptors were obtained from a human donor who had recovered from COVID-19.

A single count supports this clonotype. The rearrangement joins TRBV30 to TRBJ1-6, with no clear D. The CDR3 contains 12 residues. The germline gives CDR1 GTSNPN, CDR2 SVGIG (reference sequence). The V end lost 4 bases, the J end lost 4 bases, and 5 bases lay between the germline ends. CDR3 loop: CAWKAYNSPLHF. The DNA of the CDR3 is TGTGCCTGGAAGGCTTATAATTCACCCCTCCACTTT.

This clonotype was observed a handful of times. The chain recombines TRBV6-2 or TRBV6-3 with TRBJ2-3; weak D call: TRBD1 (6 bases). V lost 6 bases and J 3 bases, leaving 16 bases between the germline ends. This CDR3 comprises 15 residues. The germline gives CDR1 MNHEY, CDR2 SVGEGT. CDR3 coding DNA: TGTGCCAGCAGATGGACAGCCGCTCTTACAGATACGCAGTATTTT. It codes for CASRWTAALTDTQYF.

The chain recombines TRBV7-9 with TRBJ1-2, with a possible D match to TRBD1 (5 bases). CDR1 and CDR2 (germline): SEHNR, FQNEAQ (reference sequence). This CDR3 is built from 12 residues. V lost 5 bases, J lost 8 bases, and 12 bases lay in between. This CDR3 is CASSRGVRGYTF. In DNA, the CDR3 is TGTGCCAGCAGCCGGGGGGTGAGGGGCTACACCTTC. Full variable domain (outside the CDR3, taken from reference TRBV7-9 and TRBJ1-2): DTGVSQNPRHKITKRGQNVTFRCDPISEHNRLYWYRQTLGQGPEFLTYFQNEAQLEKSRLLSDRFSAERPKGSFSTLEIQRTEQGDSAMYLCASSRGVRGYTFGSGTRLTVV.

The J gene is TRBJ2-1, the V gene TRBV20-1, with 7 bases matching TRBD2. The CDR3 loop spans 14 amino acids. J lost 4 bases, V lost 3 bases, and 6 bases had no gene match. CDR1 and CDR2 (germline): DFQATT, SNEGSKA (reference sequence). This CDR3 reads CSASRGVVYNEQFF. In DNA, the CDR3 is TGCAGTGCTAGTCGGGGGGTTGTGTACAATGAGCAGTTCTTC.

The gene calls are TRBV6-2 or TRBV6-3 and TRBJ1-1; D not certain. In germline, CDR1 is MNHEY, CDR2 SVGEGT. CDR3 size: 11 residues. The V end lost 4 bases, the J end lost 3 bases, and 3 bases lay between the germline ends. The CDR3 region is CASSLHTEAFF. The CDR3 nucleotides are TGTGCCAGCAGTTTACACACTGAAGCTTTCTTT.

The chain employs TRBV7-3 and TRBJ2-2; the D call may be TRBD1 or TRBD2 (5 bases each). The germline CDR1 and CDR2 sequences are SGHTA and FQGTGA. V lost 0 bases and J 4 bases, leaving 9 bases between the germline ends. The CDR3 is 15 residues long. CDR3 sequence: CASSLTPGGTGELFF. In nucleotides, the CDR3 is TGTGCCAGCAGCTTAACGCCTGGGGGCACCGGGGAGCTGTTTTTT.

The V call is TRBV20-1, the J call TRBJ1-5, with TRBD1 matching over 9 bases. The CDR3 runs to 14 residues. V shed 5 bases, J shed 4 bases, and the junction held 6 bases outside the gene matches. Looked up from germline, CDR1 is DFQATT and CDR2 is SNEGSKA (reference sequence). CDR3 nucleotide sequence: TGCAGTGCTTCCCCGGGACAGGGTAATCAGCCCCAGCATTTT. Protein sequence: CSASPGQGNQPQHF.

This chain uses TRBV6-2 or TRBV6-3 with TRBJ1-2; tentative D call: TRBD1 (6 bases). With 5 bases removed from V and 7 bases from J, the gap between germline ends came to 17 bases. This CDR3 comprises 14 residues. Germline-derived CDR1 and CDR2 are MNHEY and SVGEGT. The CDR3 loop is CASSPRTTGSGYTF. The DNA for the CDR3 is TGTGCCAGCAGTCCACGGACCACAGGGAGTGGCTACACCTTC.

The chain carries TRBV7-2 and TRBJ1-2; TRBD1 aligns across 7 bases. Germline V gene sequence: CDR1 SGHTA, CDR2 FQGNSA. Losses at the gene ends were 3 bases for V and 4 bases for J; bases not matched to a gene: 8. The CDR3 contains 15 residues. The CDR3 region has the DNA TGTGCCAGCAGCTTCGCGGACCGGGACAGCTATGGCTACACCTTC. It codes for CASSFADRDSYGYTF.

The gene calls are TRBV6-5 and TRBJ2-4; D might be TRBD2 (5 bases). The CDR3 contains 15 residues. Germline CDR1 is MNHEY and CDR2 is SVGAGI. Trimming took 0 bases from V and 0 from J, leaving 6 bases between them. The CDR3 region has the DNA TGTGCCAGCAGTTACTCCGGGGAAGCCAAAAACATTCAGTACTTC. This gives the protein CASSYSGEAKNIQYF.

The genes are TRBV20-1 and TRBJ1-3; D uncertain. Trimming removed 5 bases at V and 3 bases at J, with 11 bases between. CDR3 size: 13 residues. Germline CDR1 and CDR2: DFQATT and SNEGSKA (reference sequence). The CDR3 nucleotides read TGCAGTGCTCCCCGACTCCGTGGAAACACCATATATTTT. Translation gives CSAPRLRGNTIYF.

This chain joins TRBV7-2 and TRBJ2-5; D uncertain. Looked up from germline, CDR1 is SGHTA and CDR2 is FQGNSA. V was shortened by 1 base and J by 5 bases, with 11 bases between the two germline ends. The CDR3 is 14 amino acids. The DNA for the CDR3 is TGTGCCAGCAGCTTAGGTCCCAGGATGGAGACCCAGTACTTC. Translated: CASSLGPRMETQYF.

In its sample, this clonotype was seen a few times. V and J are TRBV10-3 and TRBJ1-6; D is ambiguous. V lost 10 bases to trimming and J lost 0 bases, with 10 bases between them. The CDR3 totals 14 residues. The germline CDR1 and CDR2 sequences are ENHRY and SYGVKD. As DNA, the CDR3 is TGTGCCACCCTAGGAAGCTCCTATAATTCACCCCTCCACTTT. Protein sequence: CATLGSSYNSPLHF.

The chain combines TRBV7-2 with TRBJ2-5; TRBD1 matches 10 bases. CDR1 and CDR2 from the germline V gene are SGHTA and FQGNSA. The trim removed 5 bases at V and 5 bases at J, leaving 2 bases unmatched. This CDR3 spans 13 amino acids. In nucleotides, the CDR3 is TGTGCCAGCAGCCAGGGACAGGGGGAGACCCAGTACTTC. As protein: CASSQGQGETQYF.

J is TRBJ1-5 and V is TRBV20-1; D ambiguous. This CDR3 spans 14 amino acids. Looked up from germline, CDR1 is DFQATT and CDR2 is SNEGSKA (reference sequence). V dropped 6 bases and J dropped 2 bases, with 14 bases sitting between them. CDR3 protein: CSAEVGGGNQPQHF. In DNA, the CDR3 is TGCAGTGCAGAGGTGGGTGGCGGCAATCAGCCCCAGCATTTT.

This clonotype turned up a few times. The chain combines TRBV7-9 with TRBJ1-6; D possibly corresponds to TRBD1 (6 bases). Per germline, CDR1 SEHNR and CDR2 FQNEAQ (reference sequence). Trimming removed 2 bases at V and 5 bases at J, with 10 bases between. CDR3 length: 15 amino acids. In DNA, the CDR3 is TGTGCCAGCAGCTTAAGGCAGGGGAATAATTCACCCCTCCACTTT. Translated, it gives CASSLRQGNNSPLHF.

This sequence joins TRBV20-1 and TRBJ1-2; 11 bases agree with TRBD1. V lost 4 bases to trimming and J lost 3 bases; unmatched junction nucleotides: 7. The length of the CDR3 is 15 residues. The germline V gene encodes CDR1 DFQATT and CDR2 SNEGSKA (reference sequence). The CDR3 DNA reads TGCAGTGCTACAGGACAGGGGGCGACGCACTATGGCTACACCTTC. Amino acid sequence: CSATGQGATHYGYTF.

The genes are TRBV19 and TRBJ1-5, with D hard to call. Germline V gene sequence: CDR1 LNHDA, CDR2 SQIVND (reference sequence). This CDR3 comprises 15 residues. Deletions cut 5 bases from V and 0 bases from J, with 11 bases between. DNA for the CDR3: TGTGCCAGTAGTCGGGTGGATGATAGCAATCAGCCCCAGCATTTT. Translating gives CASSRVDDSNQPQHF.

The rearrangement links TRBV20-1 to TRBJ1-2; a weak D match, TRBD1 (5 bases). CDR3 length: 13 residues. V was trimmed by 0 bases and J by 8 bases, leaving 13 bases between them. Germline V gives CDR1 DFQATT, CDR2 SNEGSKA (reference sequence). The CDR3 sequence is CSARDRGIEGYTF. In nucleotides, the CDR3 is TGCAGTGCTAGAGATCGGGGGATCGAGGGCTACACCTTC.

This chain joins TRBV6-1 and TRBJ1-3; D possibly corresponds to TRBD1 (6 bases). Per germline, CDR1 MNHNS and CDR2 SASEGT. This CDR3 has 17 amino acids. V was shortened by 7 bases and J by 0 bases, with 19 bases between the two germline ends. This CDR3 reads CASTARPTGISGNTIYF. The CDR3 DNA sequence: TGTGCCAGCACCGCCCGACCCACAGGGATCTCTGGAAACACCATATATTTT.

The V call is TRBV7-2, the J call TRBJ2-3; D is perhaps TRBD1 or TRBD2 (5 bases each). Germline V CDR1 and CDR2: SGHTA, FQGNSA. The CDR3 has 17 amino acids. V was pared by 4 bases and J by 2 bases, with 19 bases between. Here the CDR3 reads CASSSTGRGAHTDTQYF. Written as DNA, the CDR3 is TGTGCCAGCAGCTCAACGGGGCGCGGAGCTCACACAGATACGCAGTATTTT.

The CDR3 loop is CASSGIGLQPQHF. The CDR3 DNA reads as TGTGCCAGCAGCGGAATTGGGCTGCAGCCCCAGCATTTT. The chain carries TRBV7-9 and TRBJ1-5, with D hard to call. Germline-derived CDR1 and CDR2 are SEHNR and FQNEAQ (reference sequence). V lost 5 bases to trimming and J lost 7 bases, with 12 bases between them. The CDR3 covers 13 residues. Full variable domain (rest looked up from reference TRBV7-9 and TRBJ1-5): DTGVSQNPRHKITKRGQNVTFRCDPISEHNRLYWYRQTLGQGPEFLTYFQNEAQLEKSRLLSDRFSAERPKGSFSTLEIQRTEQGDSAMYLCASSGIGLQPQHFGDGTRLSIL.

The CDR3 DNA follows: TGTGCCAGCAGTCTGCGATCCCCGAGACAGGTTGACTATGGCTACACCTTC. Encoded protein: CASSLRSPRQVDYGYTF. This chain joins TRBV27 and TRBJ1-2, with a tentative D call TRBD1 (6 bases). The germline V gene encodes CDR1 MNHEY and CDR2 SMNVEV (reference sequence). Between the trimmed V and J ends, which lost 5 bases and 3 bases, there was a span of 22 bases. The CDR3 is 17 amino acids.

The chain has TRBV20-1 and TRBJ1-2, with a possible D match to TRBD1 (5 bases). Germline lookup yields CDR1 DFQATT and CDR2 SNEGSKA (reference sequence). The CDR3 extends over 15 amino acids. The V and J ends lost 0 bases and 4 bases respectively, with 15 bases between them. CDR3 in amino acids: CSARDLGGFVYGYTF. In DNA form, the CDR3 reads TGCAGTGCTAGAGATCTCGGGGGGTTTGTCTATGGCTACACCTTC.

The chain couples TRBV27 to TRBJ2-3; D remains ambiguous. V shed 5 bases and J shed 3 bases, with 15 bases lying between them. CDR1 is MNHEY, CDR2 SMNVEV, per germline (reference sequence). CDR3 size: 15 residues. CDR3 loop: CASSPPSLYTDTQYF. CDR3 nucleotide sequence: TGTGCCAGCAGTCCCCCCTCACTTTATACAGATACGCAGTATTTT.

The V call is TRBV7-2, the J call TRBJ1-2; D is uncertain. The CDR3 is made up of 12 amino acids. V was shortened by 1 base and J by 9 bases, with 9 bases between the two germline ends. Germline loops: CDR1 SGHTA, CDR2 FQGNSA. CDR3 sequence (DNA): TGTGCCAGCAGCTTAGTGGGAGTAAGCTACACCTTC. It encodes CASSLVGVSYTF.

J is TRBJ1-5 and V is TRBV27, with D perhaps matching TRBD1 (6 bases). Per the germline V gene, CDR1 is MNHEY and CDR2 is SMNVEV (reference sequence). Trimming stripped 5 bases from V and 1 base from J, with 15 bases between. The CDR3 is 16 residues long. CDR3: CASSPWGRGSNQPQHF. CDR3 sequence (DNA): TGTGCCAGCAGTCCATGGGGCAGGGGAAGCAATCAGCCCCAGCATTTT.

The gene calls are TRBV6-4 and TRBJ1-5; TRBD1 matches 8 bases. J was trimmed by 7 bases and V by 6 bases; bases with no gene match: 8. The CDR3 has 14 residues. The germline gives CDR1 MRHNA, CDR2 SNTAGT. CDR3 in amino acids: CASSPDRGGQPQHF. In DNA form, the CDR3 reads TGTGCCAGCAGCCCCGACAGGGGCGGCCAGCCCCAGCATTTT.

The chain couples TRBV19 to TRBJ1-2; TRBD1 matches at 9 bases. V lost 5 bases and J lost 4; bases outside the gene matches: 11. This CDR3 is built from 16 residues. CDR1 and CDR2 from the germline V gene are LNHDA and SQIVND (reference sequence). CDR3 in amino acids: CASSEAGTGSFYGYTF. The CDR3 nucleotides read TGTGCCAGTAGTGAGGCGGGGACAGGGTCCTTCTATGGCTACACCTTC.

CDR3 coding DNA: TGTGCCAGTAGTCCCGGAGGTAGCGGGAGGACAGATACGCAGTATTTT. Its translation is CASSPGGSGRTDTQYF. The chain couples TRBV19 to TRBJ2-3; 10 bases fit TRBD2. V trimming: 5 bases; J trimming: 3 bases; junction bases outside the gene matches: 8. This CDR3 is built from 16 residues. Germline loops: CDR1 LNHDA, CDR2 SQIVND (reference sequence).

The table lists this clonotype with a count of one. V gene TRBV30 combines with J gene TRBJ2-5; the D is unclear. V lost 4 bases, J lost 0 bases, and 12 bases lay in between. CDR1 and CDR2 from the germline V gene are GTSNPN and SVGIG (reference sequence). The CDR3 has 14 residues. The CDR3 loop reads CAWMGGLNQETQYF. The DNA for the CDR3 is TGTGCCTGGATGGGCGGCCTCAACCAAGAGACCCAGTACTTC.

This clonotype was counted only a few times. V and J are TRBV30 and TRBJ2-3; D tentatively reads TRBD1 or TRBD2 (5 bases each). Per the germline V gene, CDR1 is GTSNPN and CDR2 is SVGIG (reference sequence). Trimming stripped 5 bases from V and 9 bases from J, with 18 bases between. The CDR3 spans 13 residues. In DNA, the CDR3 is TGTGCCTGGTTGGACCCCCCGAGGGGAACGCAGTATTTT. Its protein is CAWLDPPRGTQYF.